The rows below give T cell receptor beta chains drawn from one sample of a study of T cells in Graves' hyperthyroidism and ophthalmopathy. TCRdb re-derived calls from the multiplex PCR reads in MiXCR, one entry per CDR3 protein. The table has about 340,000 distinct CDR3 sequences, 15% to 20% seen once; the top ten hold approximately 49%. What was sequenced was blood. These receptors were obtained from a woman between 50 and 59 years old with Graves' hyperthyroidism. Each CDR3 is given with its conserved first and last residue. Fields, in order: D gene, V gene, clone size, J gene, CDR3 protein, CDR3 DNA. A D gene is named only where the DNA matches it firmly. Clone size is stated in some rows and not others, as once, few, many or a class when expanded.

-,TRBV10-3,few,TRBJ1-1,CAILEGGGTEAFF,TGTGCCATCCTAGAAGGAGGGGGAACTGAAGCTTTCTTT
-,TRBV2,-,TRBJ2-7,CASRAGQNEQYF,TGTGCCAGCAGAGCCGGGCAGAACGAGCAGTACTTC
-,TRBV5-6,few,TRBJ1-1,CASSHEGLNTEAFF,TGTGCCAGCAGCCACGAGGGGCTGAACACTGAAGCTTTCTTT
TRBD1,TRBV7-3,many,TRBJ1-1,CASSTGQGATEAFF,TGTGCCAGCAGCACGGGACAGGGGGCGACTGAAGCTTTCTTT
-,TRBV5-1,-,TRBJ2-2,CASSFGGGGTGELFF,TGCGCCAGCAGCTTTGGCGGAGGGGGCACCGGGGAGCTGTTTTTT
TRBD2,TRBV7-2,many,TRBJ2-7,CASSTEGGRGSYEQYF,TGTGCCAGCAGCACCGAGGGTGGGAGGGGCTCCTACGAGCAGTACTTC
-,TRBV3-1,-,TRBJ2-3,CASRAGTTSTDTQYF,TGTGCCAGCAGGGCCGGGACGACTAGCACAGATACGCAGTATTTT
-,TRBV7-9,few,TRBJ1-6,CASRAAGNNSPLHF,TGTGCCAGCAGAGCTGCGGGGAATAATTCACCCCTCCACTTT
TRBD2,TRBV27,many,TRBJ2-7,CASSGGTSGPYEQYF,TGTGCCAGCAGTGGGGGGACTAGCGGACCATACGAGCAGTACTTC
-,TRBV3-1,many,TRBJ1-2,CASSQDGGAQGYGYTF,TGTGCCAGCAGCCAAGATGGGGGGGCGCAGGGCTATGGCTACACCTTC
-,TRBV30,many,TRBJ1-3,CAWSRGSYSGNTIYF,TGTGCCTGGAGTCGGGGCAGCTACTCTGGAAACACCATATATTTT
-,TRBV11-3,-,TRBJ2-2,CASSAGPLSGELFF,TGTGCCAGCAGCGCGGGCCCTTTGTCCGGGGAGCTGTTTTTT
-,TRBV6-1,many,TRBJ1-1,CASSSTGILTNTEAFF,TGTGCCAGCAGTTCCACAGGGATCCTCACCAACACTGAAGCTTTCTTT
-,TRBV19,many,TRBJ1-1,CASSLGRSNTEAFF,TGTGCCAGTAGTCTGGGCAGAAGCAACACTGAAGCTTTCTTT
-,TRBV5-1,-,TRBJ2-7,CASAGTPYEQYF,TGCGCCAGCGCAGGTACACCCTACGAGCAGTACTTC
TRBD1,TRBV11-2,-,TRBJ2-5,CASSNTGTGSVTQYF,TGTGCCAGCAGCAATACCGGGACAGGGTCTGTGACCCAGTACTTC
TRBD1,TRBV29-1,-,TRBJ1-2,CSVADGTVYGYTF,TGCAGCGTTGCCGATGGGACAGTCTATGGCTACACCTTC
-,TRBV7-8,many,TRBJ2-5,CASSLVRKETQYF,TGTGCCAGCAGCTTAGTCAGAAAAGAGACCCAGTACTTC
TRBD1,TRBV2,-,TRBJ1-5,CASSLTDRGRDQPQHF,TGTGCCAGCTCCCTAACCGACAGGGGGCGCGATCAGCCCCAGCATTTT
-,TRBV7-9,-,TRBJ2-7,CASSLKGTGPDYEQYF,TGTGCCAGCAGCTTAAAGGGTACGGGACCTGACTACGAGCAGTACTTC
-,TRBV9,few,TRBJ1-1,CASSRRPGPTEAFF,TGTGCCAGCAGCCGCCGTCCGGGGCCCACTGAAGCTTTCTTT
-,TRBV30,many,TRBJ2-1,CAWNHRDKNNEQFF,TGTGCCTGGAATCACCGGGACAAAAACAATGAGCAGTTCTTC
TRBD2,TRBV30,many,TRBJ2-7,CAWSWGGSGEQYF,TGTGCCTGGAGTTGGGGGGGAAGTGGCGAGCAGTACTTC
TRBD2,TRBV4-1,few,TRBJ2-5,CASSRLAGVGGQETQYF,TGCGCCAGCAGCCGGCTAGCGGGAGTGGGAGGCCAAGAGACCCAGTACTTC
TRBD1,TRBV13,few,TRBJ2-1,CASSARTGPYNEQFF,TGTGCCAGCAGCGCAAGGACAGGGCCTTACAATGAGCAGTTCTTC
-,TRBV2,many,TRBJ2-5,CASRGLIQETQYF,TGTGCCAGCAGGGGCCTAATTCAAGAGACCCAGTACTTC
-,TRBV11-2,many,TRBJ2-7,CATGWAESYEQYF,TGTGCCACCGGTTGGGCGGAGTCCTACGAGCAGTACTTC
TRBD1,TRBV5-1,many,TRBJ2-1,CASSFPTGGNEQFF,TGCGCCAGCAGCTTCCCGACAGGGGGCAATGAGCAGTTCTTC
TRBD1,TRBV10-3,few,TRBJ2-6,CAISGQGWMAGANVLTF,TGTGCCATCAGTGGACAGGGGTGGATGGCTGGGGCCAACGTCCTGACTTTC
-,TRBV6-4,few,TRBJ1-4,CASLTEGNEKLFF,TGTGCCAGTCTTACCGAGGGTAACGAAAAACTGTTTTTT
-,TRBV5-1,few,TRBJ1-5,CASSHDGNQPQHF,TGCGCCAGCAGCCATGATGGGAATCAGCCCCAGCATTTT
TRBD1,TRBV5-1,-,TRBJ1-2,CASSLQGLAGYTF,TGCGCCAGCAGCTTACAGGGGTTGGCTGGCTACACCTTC
-,TRBV6-5,few,TRBJ1-3,CASSSVRESLSGNTIYF,TGTGCCAGCAGTTCTGTGCGGGAATCTTTATCAGGAAACACCATATATTTT
TRBD2,TRBV12-3/TRBV12-4,-,TRBJ2-1,CASNAGGGAYNEQFF,TGTGCCAGCAACGCGGGGGGGGGGGCGTACAATGAGCAGTTCTTC
TRBD2,TRBV19,-,TRBJ2-4,CASNPTAGVNIQYF,TGTGCCAGTAATCCAACGGCGGGGGTAAACATTCAGTACTTC
-,TRBV25-1,-,TRBJ2-1,CASSPSRAEPSYNEQFF,TGTGCCAGCAGTCCGAGCCGGGCGGAGCCCTCCTACAATGAGCAGTTCTTC